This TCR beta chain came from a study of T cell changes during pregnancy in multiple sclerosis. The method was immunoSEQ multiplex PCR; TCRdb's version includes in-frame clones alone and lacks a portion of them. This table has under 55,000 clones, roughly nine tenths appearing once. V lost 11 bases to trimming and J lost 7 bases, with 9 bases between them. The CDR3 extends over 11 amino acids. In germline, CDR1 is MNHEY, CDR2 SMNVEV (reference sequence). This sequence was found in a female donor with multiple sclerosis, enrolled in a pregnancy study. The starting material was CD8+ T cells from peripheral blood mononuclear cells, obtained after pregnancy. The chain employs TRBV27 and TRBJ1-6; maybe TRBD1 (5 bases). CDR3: CAAGGNSPLHF. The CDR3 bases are TGTGCCGCCGGGGGGAATTCACCCCTCCACTTT.